The 27 T cell receptor beta chains below all came from one sample that was sequenced in a study of T cell responses to AZD1222 COVID-19 vaccine. Here immunoSEQ multiplex PCR was the method, and the copy in TCRdb shows in-frame clones only, minus some. Among about 64,000 clones listed, around 90% were seen once. The specimen comprised peripheral blood, sampled 28 days after the second dose of the MenACWY control vaccine. The receptors shown here come from an adult who received the MenACWY meningococcal vaccine as a control.

The chain has TRBV7-8 and TRBJ2-5; D unresolved. Trimming left V 5 bases short and J 4 bases short, with 11 bases between. Germline V lookup: CDR1 SGHVS, CDR2 FQNEAQ. The length of the CDR3 is 13 residues. CDR3 in DNA: TGTGCCAGCAGCGGAACCGAGGTAGAGACCCAGTACTTC. It encodes CASSGTEVETQYF.

The chain couples TRBV6-2 or TRBV6-3 to TRBJ2-7; no firm D call. The germline V and J ends were trimmed by 6 bases and 11 bases, with 11 bases remaining between them. The CDR3 has 10 residues. Germline V CDR1 and CDR2: MNHEY, SVGEGT. CDR3 residues: CASSDIFKYF. CDR3 DNA: TGTGCCAGCAGCGACATTTTTAAGTACTTC.

The chain recombines TRBV19 with TRBJ2-1; D uncertain. Germline-derived CDR1 and CDR2 are LNHDA and SQIVND (reference sequence). V was clipped by 5 bases and J by 4 bases, with 9 bases between them. The length of the CDR3 is 13 residues. The DNA for the CDR3 is TGTGCCAGTAGTTCGGCTACGTACAATGAGCAGTTCTTC. This sequence encodes CASSSATYNEQFF.

The J gene is TRBJ1-5, the V gene TRBV27; a weak D match, TRBD1 (5 bases). The CDR3 contains 17 residues. V dropped 8 bases and J dropped 7 bases, with 27 bases sitting between them. Per germline, CDR1 MNHEY and CDR2 SMNVEV (reference sequence). The CDR3, as DNA: TGTGCCAGCGCCTTGAGGGTTATTGGGGCAGATCACCAGCCCCAGCATTTT. Translation: CASALRVIGADHQPQHF.

The J gene is TRBJ2-1, the V gene TRBV28, with 13 nucleotides matching TRBD2. The CDR3 covers 16 residues. J gave up 10 bases and V 5 bases, and 11 bases lay outside the gene matches. Germline CDR1 and CDR2: MDHEN and SYDVKM. DNA of the CDR3: TGTGCCAGCAGTCCGGGGACTAGCGGGGCCGGGATGGAGCAGTTCTTC. Protein sequence: CASSPGTSGAGMEQFF.

The J gene is TRBJ2-1, the V gene TRBV28; TRBD2 agrees at 9 bases. V trimming: 7 bases; J trimming: 8 bases; junction bases outside the gene matches: 12. Germline V gives CDR1 MDHEN, CDR2 SYDVKM. CDR3 length: 15 amino acids. The chain's CDR3 is CASIPAGTSQYEQFF. The CDR3 DNA is TGTGCCAGCATCCCCGCCGGGACTAGCCAGTATGAGCAGTTCTTC.

The chain employs TRBV6-5 and TRBJ1-3; D gene uncertain. CDR3 length equals 14 residues. The germline V and J ends were trimmed by 6 bases and 3 bases, with 12 bases remaining between them. CDR1 is MNHEY and CDR2 is SVGAGI in the germline V gene. For the CDR3, the DNA is TGTGCCAGCAGCACGAACACTGTTGGAAACACCATATATTTT. Its translation is CASSTNTVGNTIYF.

This clone has just one count. The rearrangement uses TRBV5-4 and TRBJ1-6, with D perhaps TRBD1 (6 bases). The CDR3 extends over 15 amino acids. Germline lookup yields CDR1 SGHNT and CDR2 YYREEE (reference sequence). V gave up 2 bases and J gave up 8 bases, with 14 bases separating them. The DNA for the CDR3 is TGTGCCAGCAGCTTAGAAACGGCAGGGGATTCACCCCTCCACTTT. This gives the protein CASSLETAGDSPLHF. The full variable domain, completed using reference TRBV5-4 and TRBJ1-6, is ETGVTQSPTHLIKTRGQQVTLRCSSQSGHNTVSWYQQALGQGPQFIFQYYREEENGRGNFPPRFSGLQFPNYSSELNVNALELDDSALYLCASSLETAGDSPLHFGNGTRLTVT.

The V call is TRBV19, the J call TRBJ2-1; a weak D match, TRBD1 (6 bases). The CDR3 runs to 14 residues. From germline, CDR1 is LNHDA and CDR2 SQIVND (reference sequence). Trimming pared 5 bases from V and 10 bases from J, leaving 18 bases between. In DNA form, the CDR3 reads TGTGCCAGTAGTTCCCCGACAGGTGGCGGGGAGCAGTTCTTC. Its protein is CASSSPTGGGEQFF.

A few counts support this clone. The same CDR3 also results from other DNA sequences found in this sample. This chain links TRBV6-5 with TRBJ2-7; D uncertain. Germline V gene lookup returns CDR1 MNHEY and CDR2 SVGAGI. The CDR3 has 11 residues. V lost 6 bases to trimming and J lost 2 bases, with 5 bases between them. DNA for the CDR3: TGTGCCAGCAGCCCCACCTACGAGCAGTACTTC. It codes for CASSPTYEQYF.

This sequence joins TRBV5-8 and TRBJ2-7; no reliable D call. The CDR3 sequence is 10 residues long. Trimming cost V 2 bases and J 4 bases, with 1 base left between them. CDR1 is SGHTS, CDR2 YDEGEE, per germline. The CDR3, as DNA: TGTGCCAGCAGCTTTTACGAGCAGTACTTC. Its protein is CASSFYEQYF.

This chain uses TRBV6-5 with TRBJ2-4, with TRBD2 identical over 7 bases. CDR3 length: 15 residues. Unmatched junction bases numbered 8, after V lost 6 bases and J lost 3 bases. From germline, CDR1 is MNHEY and CDR2 SVGAGI. The CDR3 DNA is TGTGCCAGCAGATCGACACCTAGCGGCAAAAACATTCAGTACTTC. The encoded protein is CASRSTPSGKNIQYF.

The chain is built from TRBV5-4 and TRBJ2-1; weak D call: TRBD2 (6 bases). V was clipped by 4 bases and J by 6 bases, with 17 bases between them. Germline V CDR1 and CDR2: SGHNT, YYREEE (reference sequence). The CDR3 sequence is 15 residues long. This chain's CDR3 is CASSQPGLPPNEQFF. The CDR3, as DNA: TGTGCCAGCAGCCAACCGGGACTCCCGCCCAATGAGCAGTTCTTC.

This chain uses TRBV3-1 (or the pseudogene TRBV3-2) with TRBJ1-6; no reliable D call. Germline lookup yields CDR1 LGHDT and CDR2 YNNKEL (reference sequence). CDR3 length equals 15 residues. The V end was cut by 0 bases, the J end by 5 bases, with 8 bases between. The CDR3 region has the DNA TGTGCCAGCAGCCAAGATGGGCGAAATAATTCACCCCTCCACTTT. It translates to CASSQDGRNNSPLHF.

The chain joins TRBV30 to TRBJ1-4, with no clear D. Germline CDR1 reads GTSNPN; CDR2 reads SVGIG (reference sequence). CDR3 size: 12 residues. Trimming removed 5 bases from V and 10 bases from J, with 14 bases in between. The chain's CDR3 is CAWSTAGGKLFF. The CDR3 bases are TGTGCCTGGTCAACGGCCGGTGGAAAACTGTTTTTT.

The CDR3 bases are TGTGCCAGCAGCCCGAGACAGGGTAAAGAGACCCAGTACTTC. Translated: CASSPRQGKETQYF. V usage is TRBV2 and J usage is TRBJ2-5; 7 bases are a match to TRBD1. This CDR3 contains 14 residues. Germline-derived CDR1 and CDR2 are SNHLY and FYNNEI. The V segment lost 6 bases and the J segment 3 bases; nucleotides outside the gene matches: 7. The whole variable domain, filled in from reference TRBV2 and TRBJ2-5, reads EPEVTQTPSHQVTQMGQEVILRCVPISNHLYFYWYRQILGQKVEFLVSFYNNEISEKSEIFDDQFSVERPDGSNFTLKIRSTKLEDSAMYFCASSPRQGKETQYFGPGTRLLVL.

The chain combines TRBV27 with TRBJ1-6; D might be TRBD1 (5 bases). The CDR3 is made up of 17 amino acids. The germline gives CDR1 MNHEY, CDR2 SMNVEV (reference sequence). V was clipped by 6 bases and J by 7 bases, with 22 bases between them. The CDR3 DNA follows: TGTGCCAGCAGCCTTAAGATGGGGGGTCGTGGGAATTCACCCCTCCACTTT. It codes for CASSLKMGGRGNSPLHF.

The V call is TRBV13, the J call TRBJ1-6; perhaps TRBD1 as D (5 bases). This CDR3 region has 16 residues. Germline V gene lookup returns CDR1 PRHDT and CDR2 FYEKMQ (reference sequence). The germline V and J ends were trimmed by 8 bases and 4 bases, with 18 bases remaining between them. For the CDR3, the DNA is TGTGCCAGCTCCCAGGCCGGGGACCTTTATAATTCACCCCTCCACTTT. It codes for CASSQAGDLYNSPLHF.

CDR3 sequence (DNA): TGTGCCAGCAGCCCGACAGGGGGAAGGAACACCGGGGAGCTGTTTTTT. Protein product: CASSPTGGRNTGELFF. The chain carries TRBV7-9 and TRBJ2-2; 9 nucleotides align to TRBD1. The CDR3 loop spans 16 amino acids. Germline V gene sequence: CDR1 SEHNR, CDR2 FQNEAQ (reference sequence). V lost 5 bases and J lost 1; bases outside the gene matches: 5.

Worth noting for this clone: Germline and junction disagree at one end, which may indicate a read error. J is TRBJ2-1 and V is TRBV10-2, with D possibly TRBD2 on 6 matching bases. The CDR3 loop spans 13 amino acids. Germline lookup yields CDR1 WSHSY and CDR2 SAAADI. CDR3 DNA: TGCGCCAGCAGGAGGGACTCCTCCAATGAGCAGTTCTTC. It yields the protein CASRRDSSNEQFF.

CDR3 sequence: CASTGTDGYTF. The CDR3 region has the DNA TGTGCCAGCACCGGGACAGATGGCTACACCTTC. This rearrangement joins TRBV25-1 to TRBJ1-2, with TRBD1 identical over 7 bases. This CDR3 comprises 11 residues. V was pared by 7 bases and J by 6 bases, with 2 bases of the junction left unmatched. Germline V gene lookup returns CDR1 MGHDK and CDR2 SYGVNS.

The chain joins TRBV29-1 to TRBJ2-7; no clear D. V shed 6 bases and J shed 0 bases, with 9 bases lying between them. CDR3 length: 12 residues. The germline V gene has CDR1 SQVTM and CDR2 ANQGSEA. The DNA for the CDR3 is TGCAGCGTAGTCGCTAGCTCCTACGAGCAGTACTTC. It yields the protein CSVVASSYEQYF.

This clone has more than one count but fewer than ten. The J gene is TRBJ2-3, the V gene TRBV7-9; the match to TRBD1 covers 7 bases. The CDR3 has 14 residues. V lost 2 bases to trimming and J lost 5 bases; unmatched junction nucleotides: 4. Germline V gene sequence: CDR1 SEHNR, CDR2 FQNEAQ (reference sequence). The CDR3 coding sequence is TGTGCCAGCAGCTTATATGACAGGGAAGATACGCAGTATTTT. Its protein is CASSLYDREDTQYF.

The chain combines TRBV13 with TRBJ1-1; D might be TRBD1 (6 bases). Germline loops: CDR1 PRHDT, CDR2 FYEKMQ (reference sequence). Trimming took off 5 bases at V and 1 base at J, with 14 bases between the two ends. The length of the CDR3 is 15 residues. The CDR3 protein is CASSPQGTPNTEAFF. The CDR3 nucleotides are TGTGCCAGCAGCCCGCAGGGGACCCCGAACACTGAAGCTTTCTTT.

V and J are TRBV28 and TRBJ1-5; no firm D call. V lost 7 bases and J lost 9, with 19 bases in between. CDR1 and CDR2 (germline): MDHEN, SYDVKM. The CDR3 is 14 amino acids. The CDR3 DNA sequence: TGTGCCAGCAATCGAGGTCTGGAGGTTTGGCCCCAGCATTTT. Translated: CASNRGLEVWPQHF.

The gene calls are TRBV11-2 and TRBJ2-1, with D perhaps given as TRBD1 or TRBD2 (6 bases each). V lost 4 bases to trimming and J lost 4 bases, with 23 bases between them. CDR1 is SGHAT and CDR2 is FQNNGV in the germline V gene. The CDR3 spans 18 residues. CDR3 nucleotides: TGTGCCAGCAGCTCCATCAAGGGGGGTCCTGCAGCTTACAATGAGCAGTTCTTC. Protein: CASSSIKGGPAAYNEQFF.

The rearrangement links TRBV4-1 to TRBJ1-5; 7 bases map to TRBD1. Looked up from germline, CDR1 is MGHRA and CDR2 is YSYEKL. Trimming took 2 bases from V and 7 from J; bases not matched to a gene: 5. This CDR3 is 14 amino acids long. This chain's CDR3 is CASSQQGERQPQHF. CDR3 coding DNA: TGCGCCAGCAGCCAACAGGGGGAGAGACAGCCCCAGCATTTT.